The following is a T cell receptor (beta chain) sequence with its context. Its matching antigen is unknown. The read is 3 residues too short to cover the CDR3 end, so that end is filled in from the germline J gene. The sample belongs to a study of Tregs in tolerant kidney transplant recipients. Germline CDR1 KGHSH, CDR2 LQKENI. Between the trimmed V and J ends, which lost 2 bases and 5 bases, there was a span of 16 bases. The CDR3 spans 16 residues. Only in-frame clones appear in the TCRdb table, and some are missing; sequencing was by immunoSEQ multiplex PCR. Recorded here are under 35,000 clones; the top ten clones represent 1.5% to 2%. Mixed chimerism was transient after nonmyeloablative marrow transplants from related graft donors. Unstimulated Tregs (CD4+CD25+CD127-) and CD4+CD25- non-Tregs were sorted from PBMCs. General study points: In tolerant patients, donor-specific Tregs outgrew total Tregs, suggesting antigen-driven expansion. The small number of patients limits these findings pending further validation.

The sample was CD4+ T cells from blood (PBMCs), taken 24 months after the transplant. This receptor was taken from a human patient who received a combined kidney and bone marrow transplant. The graft donor may account for some of the T cells. V and J are TRBV18 and TRBJ2-1; D not resolved. CDR3: CASSPRAPPNNNEQFF. The CDR3 DNA, read in part, is TGTGCCAGCTCACCAAGGGCCCCCCCCAACAACAATGAG. Together with reference TRBV18 and TRBJ2-1, the CDR3 gives the full variable domain: NAGVMQNPRHLVRRRGQEARLRCSPMKGHSHVYWYRQLPEEGLKFMVYLQKENIIDESGMPKERFSAEFPKEGPSILRIQQVVRGDSAAYFCASSPRAPPNNNEQFFGPGTRLTVL.